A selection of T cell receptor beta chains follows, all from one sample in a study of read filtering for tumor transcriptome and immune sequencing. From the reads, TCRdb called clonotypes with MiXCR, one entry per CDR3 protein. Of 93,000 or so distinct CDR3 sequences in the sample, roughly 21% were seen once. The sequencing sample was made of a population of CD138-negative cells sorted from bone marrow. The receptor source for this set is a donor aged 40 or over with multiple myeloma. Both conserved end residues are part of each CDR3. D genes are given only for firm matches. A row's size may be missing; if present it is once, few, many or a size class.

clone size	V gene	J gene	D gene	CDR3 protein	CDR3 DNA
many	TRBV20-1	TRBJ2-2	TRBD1	CSARPDRQGKTGELFF	TGCAGTGCTAGACCCGACCGACAGGGTAAAACCGGGGAGCTGTTTTTT
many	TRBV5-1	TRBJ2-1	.	CASSLDGGRGNEQFF	TGCGCCAGCAGCTTGGATGGAGGGCGAGGCAATGAGCAGTTCTTC
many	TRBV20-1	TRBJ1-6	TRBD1	CSAMGQTPSYNSPLHF	TGCAGTGCCATGGGACAGACTCCCTCCTATAATTCACCCCTCCACTTT
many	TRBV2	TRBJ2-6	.	CAGHVQLSGANVLTF	TGTGCCGGACACGTACAACTCTCTGGGGCCAACGTCCTGACTTTC
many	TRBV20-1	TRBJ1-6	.	CSARGGANSPLHF	TGCAGTGCTAGAGGAGGGGCTAATTCACCCCTCCACTTT
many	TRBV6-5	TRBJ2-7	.	CASRKLTRGPYEQYF	TGTGCCAGCAGAAAGCTGACTAGGGGACCCTACGAGCAGTACTTC
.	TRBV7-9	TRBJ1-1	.	CASSIQANTEAFF	TGTGCCAGCAGCATTCAAGCGAACACTGAAGCTTTCTTT
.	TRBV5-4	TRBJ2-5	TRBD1	CASSYGTEETQYF	TGTGCCAGCAGTTATGGGACAGAAGAGACCCAGTACTTC
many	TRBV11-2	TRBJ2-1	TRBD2	CASSARLAEYNEQFF	TGTGCCAGCAGCGCTAGACTAGCGGAGTACAATGAGCAGTTCTTC
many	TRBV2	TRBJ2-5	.	CASIDFGRNYQETQYF	TGTGCCAGCATAGACTTTGGACGAAACTACCAAGAGACCCAGTACTTC
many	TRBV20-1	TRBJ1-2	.	CSASLQVHGYTF	TGCAGTGCTAGTCTACAGGTTCATGGCTACACCTTC
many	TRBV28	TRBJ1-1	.	CASSFDTEAFF	TGTGCCAGCAGTTTTGACACTGAAGCTTTCTTT
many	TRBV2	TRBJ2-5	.	CASRGDVETQYF	TGTGCCAGCAGGGGGGATGTGGAGACCCAGTACTTC
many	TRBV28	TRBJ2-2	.	CASRVGQNTGELFF	TGTGCCAGTAGGGTGGGACAAAACACCGGGGAGCTGTTTTTT
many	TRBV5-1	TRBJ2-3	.	CASSLVQDGTDTQYF	TGCGCCAGCAGCTTGGTACAGGACGGCACAGATACGCAGTATTTT
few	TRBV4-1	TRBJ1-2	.	CASSQGPIPYGYTF	TGCGCCAGCAGCCAAGGACCGATTCCTTATGGCTACACCTTC
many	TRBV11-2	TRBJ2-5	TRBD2	CASSGGGGNQYF	TGTGCCAGCAGCGGGGGGGGAGGCAATCAGTACTTC
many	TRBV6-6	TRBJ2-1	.	CAISSSYNEQFF	TGTGCCATCTCTAGCTCCTACAATGAGCAGTTCTTC
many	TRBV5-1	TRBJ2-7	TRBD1	CASSFGQGVGYEQYF	TGCGCCAGCAGCTTTGGGCAGGGGGTCGGCTACGAGCAGTACTTC
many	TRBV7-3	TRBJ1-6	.	CASSLYEGDNSPLHF	TGTGCCAGCAGCTTATATGAGGGGGATAATTCACCCCTCCACTTT
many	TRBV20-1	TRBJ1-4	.	CSASLAERGEKLFF	TGCAGTGCTAGTTTGGCCGAGAGAGGAGAAAAACTGTTTTTT
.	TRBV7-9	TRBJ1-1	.	CASSFPGWGTEAFF	TGTGCCAGCAGCTTCCCAGGGTGGGGCACTGAAGCTTTCTTT
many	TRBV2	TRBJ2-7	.	CASSAQDGSYEQYF	TGTGCCAGCAGTGCCCAGGACGGCTCCTACGAGCAGTACTTC
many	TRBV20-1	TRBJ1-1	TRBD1	CSAPTGTMNTEAFF	TGCAGTGCTCCGACAGGGACTATGAACACTGAAGCTTTCTTT
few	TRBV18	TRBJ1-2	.	CASSPVGQNVGNYGYTF	TGTGCCAGCTCACCCGTTGGGCAGAACGTGGGGAACTATGGCTACACCTTC
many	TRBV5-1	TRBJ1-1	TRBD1	CASSHQGVYTEAFF	TGCGCCAGCAGCCATCAGGGGGTGTACACTGAAGCTTTCTTT
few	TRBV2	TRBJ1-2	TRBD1	CASSLQGEGYTF	TGTGCCAGCAGTCTACAGGGGGAGGGCTACACCTTC
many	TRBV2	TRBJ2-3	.	CASSTSTDTQYF	TGTGCCAGCAGTACTAGCACAGATACGCAGTATTTT
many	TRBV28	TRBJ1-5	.	CASSLWGNQPQHF	TGTGCCAGCAGTTTATGGGGCAATCAGCCCCAGCATTTT
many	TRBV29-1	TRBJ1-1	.	CSVGKPAGRMNTEAFF	TGCAGCGTGGGAAAACCGGCGGGACGGATGAACACTGAAGCTTTCTTT
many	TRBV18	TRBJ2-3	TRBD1	CASSPPDRGGADTQYF	TGTGCCAGCTCACCACCGGACAGGGGCGGTGCAGATACGCAGTATTTT
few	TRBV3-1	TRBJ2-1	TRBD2	CASSRTSGFYNEQFF	TGTGCCAGCAGTCGGACTAGCGGATTCTACAATGAGCAGTTCTTC
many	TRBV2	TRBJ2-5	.	CASRPGFRETQYF	TGTGCCAGCAGGCCGGGGTTCCGGGAGACCCAGTACTTC
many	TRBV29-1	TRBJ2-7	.	CSVRHDRGGPGSTYF	TGCAGCGTTCGCCACGACCGTGGCGGGCCAGGTTCGACGTACTTC
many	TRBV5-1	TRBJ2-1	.	CASSFQVYNEQFF	TGCGCCAGCAGCTTTCAGGTTTACAATGAGCAGTTCTTC
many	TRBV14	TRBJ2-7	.	CASSPSYPSYEQYF	TGTGCCAGCAGCCCCAGCTATCCCTCCTACGAGCAGTACTTC
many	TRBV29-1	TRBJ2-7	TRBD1	CSGRDRDDEQYF	TGCAGCGGCAGGGACAGGGATGACGAGCAGTACTTC
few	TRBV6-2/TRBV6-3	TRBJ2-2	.	CASSPPALTLNTGELFF	TGTGCCAGCAGTCCCCCTGCCCTGACTTTAAACACCGGGGAGCTGTTTTTT
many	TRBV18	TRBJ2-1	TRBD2	CASSPGAGSRTYNEQFF	TGTGCCAGCTCACCGGGAGCGGGGTCACGTACCTACAATGAGCAGTTCTTC
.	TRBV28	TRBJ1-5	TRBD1	CASRPPGQGYQPQRF	TGTGCCAGCAGACCACCGGGACAGGGCTATCAGCCCCAGCGTTTT
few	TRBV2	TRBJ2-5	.	CASNRDQQETQYF	TGTGCCAGCAATCGGGACCAGCAAGAGACCCAGTACTTC
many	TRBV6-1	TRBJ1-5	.	CASSPGSPNQPQHF	TGTGCCAGCAGTCCCGGGTCCCCGAATCAGCCCCAGCATTTT
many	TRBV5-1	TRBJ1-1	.	CASSQRPENTEAFF	TGCGCCAGCAGTCAAAGGCCAGAGAACACTGAAGCTTTCTTT
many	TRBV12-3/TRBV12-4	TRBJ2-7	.	CASSRGYEQYF	TGTGCCAGCAGTCGGGGGTACGAGCAGTACTTC
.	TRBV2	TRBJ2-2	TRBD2	CASIGTTRTGELFF	TGTGCCAGCATAGGGACTACTAGAACCGGGGAGCTGTTTTTT
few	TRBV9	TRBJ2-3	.	CASSSWYTQYF	TGTGCCAGCAGCAGCTGGTATACGCAGTATTTT
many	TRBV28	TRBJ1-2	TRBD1	CASSFSGRGDYGYTF	TGTGCCAGCAGTTTCTCGGGCAGGGGGGACTATGGCTACACCTTC
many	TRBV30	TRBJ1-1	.	CAWSVLGGNTEAFF	TGTGCCTGGAGTGTTTTGGGGGGGAACACTGAAGCTTTCTTT
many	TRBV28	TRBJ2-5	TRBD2	CASTGGRQETQYF	TGTGCCAGCACCGGGGGGAGGCAAGAGACCCAGTACTTC
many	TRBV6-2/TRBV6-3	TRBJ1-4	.	CASSYRGAVPEKLFF	TGTGCCAGCAGTTACCGGGGGGCCGTGCCTGAAAAACTGTTTTTT
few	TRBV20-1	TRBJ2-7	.	CSAINNYEQYF	TGCAGTGCTATTAACAACTACGAGCAGTACTTC
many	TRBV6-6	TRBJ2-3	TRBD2	CASRGVGTLAGVIGTDTQYF	TGTGCCAGCCGCGGAGTGGGGACGCTAGCGGGGGTAATCGGCACAGATACGCAGTATTTT
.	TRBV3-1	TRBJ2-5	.	CASGAWGPQETQYF	TGTGCCAGCGGTGCGTGGGGGCCCCAAGAGACCCAGTACTTC
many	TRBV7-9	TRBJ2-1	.	CATSRDLIYNEQFF	TGTGCCACCTCGCGGGACTTGATCTACAATGAGCAGTTCTTC
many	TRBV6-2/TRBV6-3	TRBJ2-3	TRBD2	CASSHTSGGVDTQYF	TGTGCCAGCAGTCACACTAGCGGGGGAGTAGATACGCAGTATTTT
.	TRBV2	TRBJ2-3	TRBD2	CASVRNGGAYTQYF	TGTGCCAGCGTTCGGAACGGGGGGGCCTATACGCAGTATTTT
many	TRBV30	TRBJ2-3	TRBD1	CAWSMDRGMDTQYF	TGTGCCTGGAGTATGGACAGGGGAATGGATACGCAGTATTTT